A single sample is the source of the 30 T cell receptor beta chains below, sequenced in a study of spatial heterogeneity in lung cancer. Study conclusions and caveats: Mutation tallies in tumors tracked expanded intratumoral alpha and beta TCR counts.

TCRdb re-called the 5' RACE reads with MiXCR, one entry per CDR3 protein. The sample consists of 3,000 or so distinct CDR3 sequences, 16% of them appearing once. Noted time point: sample taken at primary tumor resection. What these receptors recognize is not known. Material: lung tumor tissue, obtained at surgery. These receptors were collected from a male donor with early-stage non-small cell lung cancer.

Within the sample, this clonotype is large. The chain couples TRBV14 to TRBJ1-2, with D unresolved. The CDR3 runs 14 residues. Germline V lookup: CDR1 SGHDN, CDR2 FVKESK. The V end was cut by 0 bases, the J end by 2 bases, with 7 bases between. CDR3 in DNA: TGTGCCAGCAGCCAAGATTCGGGAAACTATGGCTACACCTTC. It encodes CASSQDSGNYGYTF.

This clonotype is medium-sized (0.01 to 0.1%) by share. V and J are TRBV29-1 and TRBJ2-1, with 11 bases matching TRBD2. Germline V gene data show CDR1 as SQVTM and CDR2 as ANQGSEA. V lost 5 bases and J lost 10; bases outside the gene matches: 7. The length of the CDR3 is 13 residues. CDR3 DNA sequence: TGCAGCGTTTTCACTAGCGGGAGACCCGAGCAGTTCTTC. Its protein is CSVFTSGRPEQFF.

This clonotype is medium-sized in the sample. The V and J genes are TRBV28 and TRBJ2-3, with 7 nucleotides matching TRBD1. Germline assignment: CDR1 MDHEN and CDR2 SYDVKM. The ends lost 6 bases at V and 0 bases at J; junction bases unmatched: 18. The CDR3 runs 19 residues. The CDR3: CASSHRHLTGVGSTDTQYF. Here the CDR3 DNA reads TGTGCCAGCAGCCACCGCCACCTTACAGGGGTGGGTAGCACAGATACGCAGTATTTT.

This clonotype was seen a few times. The chain combines TRBV7-2 with TRBJ2-3, with TRBD2 matching over 12 bases. This CDR3 is built from 16 residues. V shed 5 bases, J shed 7 bases, and the junction held 10 bases outside the gene matches. In germline, CDR1 is SGHTA, CDR2 FQGNSA. The CDR3 loop reads CASSQALAGGLNTQYF. Here the CDR3 DNA reads TGTGCCAGCAGCCAAGCCCTAGCGGGGGGGCTGAATACGCAGTATTTT.

V is TRBV4-1 and J is TRBJ2-5; 9 positions agree with TRBD1. This CDR3 region has 17 residues. The trim removed 1 base at V and 2 bases at J, leaving 8 bases unmatched. The V gene's germline CDR1 is MGHRA and CDR2 YSYEKL. In nucleotides, the CDR3 is TGCGCCAGCAGCCAAGGCGATACCGGGACAGGGCAAGAGACCCAGTACTTC. Its translation is CASSQGDTGTGQETQYF.

This clonotype came up a few times. The chain combines TRBV7-8 with TRBJ2-3; the match to TRBD1 covers 8 bases. After removal of 5 bases from V and 4 bases from J, the junction contained 8 bases not matched to a gene. Germline assignment: CDR1 SGHVS and CDR2 FQNEAQ. This CDR3 has 15 residues. The CDR3 sequence: CASSPPTGVADTQYF. DNA for the CDR3: TGTGCCAGCAGCCCGCCGACAGGGGTGGCAGATACGCAGTATTTT.

In its sample, this clonotype ranks as medium-sized (0.01 to 0.1%). The chain uses TRBV21-1 and TRBJ1-4; the listed D gene, TRBD1, was not tested against the DNA. TRBV21-1 is given as a pseudogene. The CDR3 totals 16 residues. CDR3 loop: CASSDNRDEGGEKLFF. CDR3 nucleotide sequence: TGTGCCAGCAGCGATAACAGGGACGAGGGAGGTGAAAAACTGTTTTTT.

A few counts support this clonotype. This chain uses TRBV7-2 with TRBJ2-6; D gene unclear. The CDR3 has 16 amino acids. Trimming shortened V by 3 bases and J by 0 bases, and 9 bases separated the two germline ends. Per germline, CDR1 SGHTA and CDR2 FQGNSA. The CDR3 here is CASSFTVFSGANVLTF. In DNA, the CDR3 is TGTGCCAGCAGCTTTACAGTTTTCTCTGGGGCCAACGTCCTGACTTTC.

In this sample, this clonotype is medium-sized (0.01 to 0.1%). This chain links TRBV12-3 or TRBV12-4 with TRBJ1-2; D remains ambiguous. V was clipped by 3 bases and J by 1 base, with 6 bases between them. The CDR3 is made up of 13 amino acids. This chain's CDR3 is CASSFGDNYGYTF. The CDR3 DNA follows: TGTGCCAGCAGTTTCGGGGATAACTATGGCTACACCTTC.

This clonotype was seen a handful of times. The gene calls are TRBV7-2 and TRBJ2-7, with 8 bases lining up with TRBD2. The CDR3 is made up of 13 amino acids. V dropped 5 bases and J dropped 3; count of bases not matched to a gene: 3. Germline V CDR1 and CDR2: SGHTA, FQGNSA. The CDR3 sequence is CASSTGLDYEQYF. CDR3 sequence (DNA): TGTGCCAGCAGCACGGGACTAGACTACGAGCAGTACTTC.

This clonotype is judged medium-sized. The chain couples TRBV29-1 to TRBJ2-5, with 10 bases that match TRBD2. The CDR3 consists of 13 residues. Trimming at V came to 6 bases and at J to 9 bases, leaving 10 bases not matched to a gene. Per germline, CDR1 SQVTM and CDR2 ANQGSEA. CDR3 in DNA: TGCAGCGTGGTCCTCAGCGGGAGGGGGGCCCAGTACTTC. This gives the protein CSVVLSGRGAQYF.

The chain has TRBV5-6 and TRBJ2-5; D is uncertain. Trimming took off 2 bases at V and 3 bases at J, with 11 bases between the two ends. The CDR3 has 14 amino acids. CDR1 is SGHDT and CDR2 is YYEEEE in the germline V gene. The CDR3 region is CASSFWTRKETQYF. The CDR3 DNA reads as TGTGCCAGCAGCTTCTGGACCCGGAAAGAGACCCAGTACTTC.

This sequence joins TRBV28 and TRBJ2-7, with 8 bases aligning to TRBD1. V trimming: 1 base; J trimming: 6 bases; junction bases outside the gene matches: 14. Germline loops: CDR1 MDHEN, CDR2 SYDVKM. This CDR3 comprises 17 residues. CDR3: CASSLLRLGTGGGEQYF. As DNA, the CDR3 is TGTGCCAGCAGTTTATTGAGGTTGGGGACAGGCGGCGGCGAGCAGTACTTC.

This clonotype was picked up a small number of times. V gene TRBV20-1 combines with J gene TRBJ2-3; tentatively, D is TRBD2 (5 bases). Germline CDR1 is DFQATT and CDR2 is SNEGSKA (reference sequence). This CDR3 spans 14 amino acids. The ends were cut back, 3 bases at V and 3 bases at J, with 13 bases in the middle. CDR3 nucleotides: TGCAGTGCTAGCGGACCGCCGGGGACAGATACGCAGTATTTT. As protein: CSASGPPGTDTQYF.

This clonotype appeared a few times. The V and J genes are TRBV6-5 and TRBJ1-6, with a possible D match to TRBD1 (5 bases). Germline V gene lookup returns CDR1 MNHEY and CDR2 SVGAGI. Trimming left V 6 bases short and J 0 bases short, with 18 bases between. The CDR3 is made up of 18 amino acids. CDR3 amino acids: CASRPRTYGSSYNSPLHF. For the CDR3, the DNA is TGTGCCAGCAGACCCCGGACATACGGGAGCTCCTATAATTCACCCCTCCACTTT.

By share, this clonotype ranks as medium-sized (0.01 to 0.1%). V usage is TRBV6-1 and J usage is TRBJ2-7, with 9 bases that match TRBD2. V lost 8 bases, J lost 4 bases, and 9 bases stayed unmatched. Germline loops: CDR1 MNHNS, CDR2 SASEGT. This CDR3 is 14 amino acids long. CDR3 region: CASARTSDTYEQYF. CDR3 nucleotide sequence: TGTGCCAGCGCCAGGACTAGCGACACTTACGAGCAGTACTTC.

Relative to its sample, this clonotype is medium-sized. The genes are TRBV24-1 and TRBJ2-7; 10 positions match TRBD2. The CDR3 runs 14 residues. J was trimmed by 5 bases and V by 4 bases; bases with no gene match: 4. The germline CDR1 and CDR2 sequences are KGHDR and SFDVKD. CDR3 nucleotide sequence: TGTGCCACCAGTGACACTAGCGGGACCCACGAGCAGTACTTC. Amino acids: CATSDTSGTHEQYF.

This clonotype was found a few times. The chain combines TRBV19 with TRBJ1-1; a weak D match, TRBD1 (5 bases). Trimming removed 3 bases at V and 7 bases at J, with 12 bases between. Germline-derived CDR1 and CDR2 are LNHDA and SQIVND (reference sequence). This CDR3 is built from 13 residues. As DNA, the CDR3 is TGTGCCAGTAGTATTCGGTCAACAGGTGAAGCTTTCTTT. It translates to CASSIRSTGEAFF.

This clonotype was found a few times. The chain recombines TRBV3-1 with TRBJ2-3; 9 nucleotides line up with TRBD1. The CDR3 spans 15 residues. With 4 bases clipped from V and 2 bases from J, the junction kept 4 bases outside the gene matches. Germline V gene lookup returns CDR1 LGHDT and CDR2 YNNKEL (reference sequence). The CDR3 protein is CASSLGQGYTDTQYF. CDR3 coding DNA: TGTGCCAGCAGCCTCGGACAGGGGTACACAGATACGCAGTATTTT.

This clonotype was seen a few times. This chain connects TRBV6-1 to TRBJ2-7; 11 nucleotides line up with TRBD1. J lost 6 bases, V lost 5 bases, and 6 bases had no gene match. The germline V gene has CDR1 MNHNS and CDR2 SASEGT. This CDR3 comprises 14 residues. The CDR3, as DNA: TGTGCCAGCAGTACCGGACAGGGGGCGGGCGAGCAGTACTTC. It encodes CASSTGQGAGEQYF.

This clonotype is judged medium-sized. The V gene is TRBV6-2 or TRBV6-3, the J gene TRBJ2-7; D uncertain. The CDR3 consists of 11 residues. Germline loops: CDR1 MNHEY, CDR2 SVGEGT. Trimming stripped 5 bases from V and 2 bases from J, with 4 bases between. The CDR3 reads CASSQAYEQYF. In nucleotides, the CDR3 is TGTGCCAGCAGTCAGGCCTACGAGCAGTACTTC.

This clonotype was seen a handful of times. This rearrangement joins TRBV20-1 to TRBJ2-2; 16 bases fit TRBD2. This CDR3 spans 17 amino acids. The ends lost 1 base at V and 5 bases at J; junction bases unmatched: 4. Germline V gene lookup returns CDR1 DFQATT and CDR2 SNEGSKA (reference sequence). The CDR3 loop reads CSARVKGLAGGTGELFF. The CDR3 DNA reads TGCAGTGCTAGAGTTAAGGGACTAGCGGGAGGGACCGGGGAGCTGTTTTTT.

The rearrangement links TRBV5-3 to TRBJ2-1; 9 bases line up with TRBD2. TRBV5-3 has ORF status, its function being uncertain. With V trimmed by 0 bases and J by 2 bases, 6 bases remained unmatched. The CDR3 contains 17 residues. CDR3 DNA: TGTGCCAGAAGCTTGGCGGGACTAGCAAGGACCTACAATGAGCAGTTCTTC. It translates to CARSLAGLARTYNEQFF.

CDR3 sequence (DNA): TGTGCCAGCAGCTTAGACTGGACTTTGCCTTGGGGCCACGAGCAGTACTTC. Its translation is CASSLDWTLPWGHEQYF. The rearrangement uses TRBV11-2 and TRBJ2-7; perhaps D is TRBD1 or TRBD2 (5 bases each). CDR3 length equals 17 residues. Trimming stripped 0 bases from V and 5 bases from J, with 20 bases between. Germline CDR1 is SGHAT and CDR2 is FQNNGV.

This clonotype is labeled medium-sized. This chain links TRBV27 with TRBJ2-7, with a weak D call TRBD1 (6 bases). Trimming pared 6 bases from V and 1 base from J, leaving 19 bases between. CDR3 size: 16 residues. Germline CDR1 MNHEY, CDR2 SMNVEV (reference sequence). The DNA for the CDR3 is TGTGCCAGCAGACTACAGGGCCCAAATCCTTCCTACGAGCAGTACTTC. This codes for CASRLQGPNPSYEQYF.

The sample holds a few counts of this clonotype. V usage is TRBV28 and J usage is TRBJ2-7; D might be TRBD1 (6 bases). This CDR3 comprises 14 residues. Germline CDR1 MDHEN, CDR2 SYDVKM. The V end was cut by 2 bases, the J end by 1 base, with 9 bases between. The CDR3 nucleotides are TGTGCCAGCAGTTTACAACAGGGATCCTACGAGCAGTACTTC. This sequence encodes CASSLQQGSYEQYF.

This clonotype was found a few times. The V call is TRBV30, the J call TRBJ2-1, with D perhaps assigned TRBD1 or TRBD2 (5 bases each). This CDR3 has 12 amino acids. Trimming removed 4 bases at V and 8 bases at J, with 12 bases between. From germline, CDR1 is GTSNPN and CDR2 SVGIG (reference sequence). CDR3 residues: CAWNHGTYEQFF. CDR3 in DNA: TGTGCCTGGAACCACGGGACCTATGAGCAGTTCTTC.

V gene TRBV28 combines with J gene TRBJ2-5; no clear D gene. Germline values: CDR1 MDHEN, CDR2 SYDVKM. Trimming took 3 bases from V and 1 from J, leaving 12 bases between them. This CDR3 is built from 15 residues. CDR3 amino acids: CASSFDFSFQETQYF. The CDR3 DNA reads as TGTGCCAGCAGTTTCGACTTCTCTTTCCAAGAGACCCAGTACTTC.

This clonotype is classed as medium-sized. The rearrangement joins TRBV27 to TRBJ1-1; 8 bases align to TRBD1. V dropped 5 bases and J dropped 8; count of bases not matched to a gene: 7. The V gene's germline CDR1 is MNHEY and CDR2 SMNVEV (reference sequence). The CDR3 loop spans 13 amino acids. For the CDR3, the DNA is TGTGCCAGCAGTAATGGACAGGGAAGAGAAGCTTTCTTT. Protein product: CASSNGQGREAFF.

This clonotype appeared a few times. The V call is TRBV6-2 or TRBV6-3, the J call TRBJ2-7; 8 bases align to TRBD2. Germline V gives CDR1 MNHEY, CDR2 SVGEGT. V gave up 6 bases and J gave up 2 bases; unmatched junction bases: 6. There are 14 residues in the CDR3. CDR3 nucleotides: TGTGCCAGCAGGGCTAGCGGGTTAACCTACGAGCAGTACTTC. Residues: CASRASGLTYEQYF.